The source of this TCR beta chain is a study of T cells in Graves' hyperthyroidism and ophthalmopathy. Germline V gene data show CDR1 as GTSNPN and CDR2 as SVGIG (reference sequence). Between the trimmed V and J ends, which lost 5 bases and 2 bases, there was a span of 10 bases. The CDR3 sequence is 13 residues long. The source material, RNA transcripts, was used to amplify TCR beta CDR3 regions. HTBI primers were used for first-round RT-PCR of the TCR CDR3. TCRdb independently ran MiXCR on the multiplex PCR reads; one entry per CDR3 protein. In the table there are 730,000 or so distinct CDR3 sequences, roughly a sixth of which are singletons.

V usage is TRBV30 and J usage is TRBJ2-1; D might be TRBD1 (5 bases). Sequences were obtained from blood. This clonotype originated in a woman between 50 and 59 years old with Graves' hyperthyroidism that later progressed to Graves' ophthalmopathy. CDR3 coding DNA: TGTGCCTGGGACCTGACAGCCTACAATGAGCAGTTCTTC. Protein: CAWDLTAYNEQFF.